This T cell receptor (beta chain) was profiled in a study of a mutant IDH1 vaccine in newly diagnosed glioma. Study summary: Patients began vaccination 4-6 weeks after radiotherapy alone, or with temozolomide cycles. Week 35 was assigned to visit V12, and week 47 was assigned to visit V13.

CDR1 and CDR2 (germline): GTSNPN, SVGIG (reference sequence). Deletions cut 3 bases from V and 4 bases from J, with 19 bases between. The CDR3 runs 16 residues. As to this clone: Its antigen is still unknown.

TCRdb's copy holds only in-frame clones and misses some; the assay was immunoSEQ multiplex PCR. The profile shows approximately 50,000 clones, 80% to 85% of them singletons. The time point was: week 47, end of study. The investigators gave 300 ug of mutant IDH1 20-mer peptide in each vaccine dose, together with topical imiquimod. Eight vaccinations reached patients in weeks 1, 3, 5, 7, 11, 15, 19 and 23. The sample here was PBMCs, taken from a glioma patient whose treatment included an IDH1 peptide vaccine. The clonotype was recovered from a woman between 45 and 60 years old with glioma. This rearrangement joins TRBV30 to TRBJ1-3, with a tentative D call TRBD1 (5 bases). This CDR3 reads CAWRGPLLGEGNTIYF. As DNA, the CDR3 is TGTGCCTGGAGGGGCCCCCTGTTGGGGGAAGGAAACACCATATATTTT.